The sample holds a few counts of the clone carrying this T cell receptor beta chain. The sample belongs to a study of T-cell reconstitution after alpha-beta-depleted transplantation in children. Germline V CDR1 and CDR2: SGHRS, YFSETQ. Losses at the gene ends were 0 bases for V and 7 bases for J; bases not matched to a gene: 5. The CDR3 loop spans 15 amino acids. Molecular barcoding with unique molecular identifiers was used for the TCRbeta library. TCRdb itself ran the PCR reads through MiXCR, one entry per CDR3 protein. The data hold around 400,000 distinct CDR3 sequences, with 9.5% to 13% observed a single time.

The chain has TRBV5-1 and TRBJ1-5, with 9 bases fitting TRBD1. This receptor was obtained from a human donor who donated a stem cell graft to a child with acute myeloid leukemia. Sample: PBMCs from the stem cell graft donor, taken from the stem cell graft. DNA of the CDR3: TGCGCCAGCAGCTTGGACGGGACAGGGACCCAGCCCCAGCATTTT. It yields the protein CASSLDGTGTQPQHF.